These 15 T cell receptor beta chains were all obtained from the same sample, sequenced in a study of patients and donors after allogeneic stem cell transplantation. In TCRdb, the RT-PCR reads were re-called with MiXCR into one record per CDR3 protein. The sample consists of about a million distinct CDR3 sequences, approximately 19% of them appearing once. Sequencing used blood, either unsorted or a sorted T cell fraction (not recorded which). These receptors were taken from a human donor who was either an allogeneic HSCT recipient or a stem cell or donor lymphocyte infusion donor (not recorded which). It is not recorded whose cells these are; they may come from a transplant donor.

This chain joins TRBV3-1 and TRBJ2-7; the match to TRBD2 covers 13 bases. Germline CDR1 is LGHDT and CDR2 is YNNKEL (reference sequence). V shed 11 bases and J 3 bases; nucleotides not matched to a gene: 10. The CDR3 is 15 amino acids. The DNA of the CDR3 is TGTGCCTCAACTAGCGGGAGGGCCGGATTCTACGAGCAGTACTTC. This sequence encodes CASTSGRAGFYEQYF.

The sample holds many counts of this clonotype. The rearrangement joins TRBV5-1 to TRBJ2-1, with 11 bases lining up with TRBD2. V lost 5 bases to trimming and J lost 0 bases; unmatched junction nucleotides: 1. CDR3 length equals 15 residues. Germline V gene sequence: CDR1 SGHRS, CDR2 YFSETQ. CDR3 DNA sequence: TGCGCCAGCAGGCTAGCGGGAGGCTCCTACAATGAGCAGTTCTTC. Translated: CASRLAGGSYNEQFF.

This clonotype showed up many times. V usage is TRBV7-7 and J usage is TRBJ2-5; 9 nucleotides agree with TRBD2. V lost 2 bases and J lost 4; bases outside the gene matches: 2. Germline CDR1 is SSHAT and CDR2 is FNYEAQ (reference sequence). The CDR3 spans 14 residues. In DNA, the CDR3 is TGTGCCAGCAGCTTATTAGCGGGAGTAGAGACCCAGTACTTC. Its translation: CASSLLAGVETQYF.

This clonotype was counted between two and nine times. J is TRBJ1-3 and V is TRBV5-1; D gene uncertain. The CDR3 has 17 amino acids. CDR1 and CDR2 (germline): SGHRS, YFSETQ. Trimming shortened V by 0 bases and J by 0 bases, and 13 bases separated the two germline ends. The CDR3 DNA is TGCGCCAGCAGCTTGGTAGGGTTGCAACTCTCTGGAAACACCATATATTTT. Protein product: CASSLVGLQLSGNTIYF.

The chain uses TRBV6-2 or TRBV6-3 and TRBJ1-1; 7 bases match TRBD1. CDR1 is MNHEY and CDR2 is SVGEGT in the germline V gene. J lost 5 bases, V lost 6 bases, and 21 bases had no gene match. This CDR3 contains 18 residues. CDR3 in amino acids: CASRQAPRTGTRGTEAFF. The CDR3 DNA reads TGTGCCAGCAGGCAGGCCCCTAGGACAGGCACAAGGGGTACTGAAGCTTTCTTT.

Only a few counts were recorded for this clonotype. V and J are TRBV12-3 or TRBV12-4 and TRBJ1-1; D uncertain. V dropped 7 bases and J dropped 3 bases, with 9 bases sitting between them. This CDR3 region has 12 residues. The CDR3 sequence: CASIRPDTEAFF. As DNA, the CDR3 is TGTGCCAGCATTCGGCCGGACACTGAAGCTTTCTTT.

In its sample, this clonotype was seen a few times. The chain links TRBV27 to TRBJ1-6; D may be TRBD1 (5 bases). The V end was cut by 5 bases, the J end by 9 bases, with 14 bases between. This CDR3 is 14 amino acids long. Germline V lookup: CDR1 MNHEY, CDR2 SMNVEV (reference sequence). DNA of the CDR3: TGTGCCAGCAGTCTCGGGGGTAGGCTTTCACCCCTCCACTTT. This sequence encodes CASSLGGRLSPLHF.

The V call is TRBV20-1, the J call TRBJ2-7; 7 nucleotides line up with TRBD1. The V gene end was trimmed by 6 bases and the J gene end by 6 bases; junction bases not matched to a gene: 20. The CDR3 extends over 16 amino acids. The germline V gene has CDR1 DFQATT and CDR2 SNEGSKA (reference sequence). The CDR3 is CSAGRPPDRERGEQYF. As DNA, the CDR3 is TGCAGTGCAGGAAGGCCTCCCGACAGGGAAAGGGGCGAGCAGTACTTC.

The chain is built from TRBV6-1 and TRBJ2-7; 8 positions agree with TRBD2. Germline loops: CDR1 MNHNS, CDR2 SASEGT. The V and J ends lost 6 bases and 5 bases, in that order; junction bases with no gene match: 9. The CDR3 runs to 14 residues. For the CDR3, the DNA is TGTGCCAGCAGCCGCGGGGGGAATGGGAACGAGCAGTACTTC. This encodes CASSRGGNGNEQYF.

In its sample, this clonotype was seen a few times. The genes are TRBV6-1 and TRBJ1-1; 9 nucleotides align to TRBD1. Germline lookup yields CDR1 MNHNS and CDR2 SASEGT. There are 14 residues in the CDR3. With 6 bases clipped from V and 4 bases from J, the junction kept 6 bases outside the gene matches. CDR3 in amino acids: CASSRRQGGTEAFF. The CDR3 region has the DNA TGTGCCAGCAGCCGAAGACAGGGGGGCACTGAAGCTTTCTTT.

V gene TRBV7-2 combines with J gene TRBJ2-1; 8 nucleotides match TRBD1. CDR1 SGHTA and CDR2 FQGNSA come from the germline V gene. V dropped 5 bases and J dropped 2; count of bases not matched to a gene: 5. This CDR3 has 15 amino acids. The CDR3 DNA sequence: TGTGCCAGCAGCCCCCCAGGGGGCCCCTACAATGAGCAGTTCTTC. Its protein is CASSPPGGPYNEQFF.

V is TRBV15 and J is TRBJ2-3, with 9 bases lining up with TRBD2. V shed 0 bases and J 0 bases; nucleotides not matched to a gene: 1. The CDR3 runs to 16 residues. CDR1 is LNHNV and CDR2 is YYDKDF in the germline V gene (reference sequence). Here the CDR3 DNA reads TGTGCCACCAGCAGAGATAGCGGGAGAAGCACAGATACGCAGTATTTT. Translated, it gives CATSRDSGRSTDTQYF.

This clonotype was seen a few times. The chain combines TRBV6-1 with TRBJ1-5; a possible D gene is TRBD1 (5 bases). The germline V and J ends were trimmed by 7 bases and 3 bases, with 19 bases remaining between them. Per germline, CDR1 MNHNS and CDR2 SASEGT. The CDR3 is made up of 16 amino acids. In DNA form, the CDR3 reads TGTGCCAGCAAAGAGTTGATGCGACAGATCAATCAGCCCCAGCATTTT. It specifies CASKELMRQINQPQHF.

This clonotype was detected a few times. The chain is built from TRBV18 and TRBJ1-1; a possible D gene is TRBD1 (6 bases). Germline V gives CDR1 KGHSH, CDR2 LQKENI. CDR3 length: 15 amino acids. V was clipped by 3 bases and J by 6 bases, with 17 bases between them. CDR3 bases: TGTGCCAGCTCACCCCACCCGATTCAGGGGCCTGAAGCTTTCTTT. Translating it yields CASSPHPIQGPEAFF.

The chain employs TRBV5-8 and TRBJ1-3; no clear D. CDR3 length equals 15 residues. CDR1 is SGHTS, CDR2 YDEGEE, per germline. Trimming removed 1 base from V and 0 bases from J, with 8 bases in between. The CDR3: CASSLRRISGNTIYF. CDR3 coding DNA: TGTGCCAGCAGCTTGCGACGGATCTCTGGAAACACCATATATTTT.